This is a list of T cell receptor beta chains from one sample in a study of T-cell memory formation after mild COVID-19. TCRdb re-called the 5' RACE reads through MiXCR, storing one row per CDR3 protein. The table has roughly 580,000 distinct CDR3 sequences, 15% to 20% seen once. Sample: PBMCs or a T cell subset sorted from them (not recorded which). The receptors derive from an adult woman who had mild COVID-19 (a few samples of this study predate the infection). Cell type and time point are not known. CDR3s include the opening cysteine and the closing phenylalanine or tryptophan.

V gene | CDR3 length | CDR3 protein
TRBV2 | 16 | CASSEGTSGRGTTQYF
TRBV6-5 | 18 | CASSYSIHLAGAAETQYF
TRBV10-2 | 14 | CASRRDTTNYGYTF
TRBV5-1 | 14 | CASSSWGTQETQYF
TRBV12-3/TRBV12-4 | 20 | CASSARTRRLAGAVYNEQFF
TRBV13 | 13 | CASSTRARREAFF
TRBV12-3/TRBV12-4 | 14 | CASSTVAGTYEQYF
TRBV5-1 | 17 | CASSLVAGGPGTYEQYF
TRBV7-2 | 15 | CASSSLDRGGYGYTF
TRBV4-2 | 13 | CASSRRLASEQYF
TRBV7-2 | 14 | CASLTLPNTGELFF
TRBV4-2 | 15 | CASSIAGGSYNEQFF
TRBV20-1 | 12 | CSAVRGDQPQHF
TRBV5-1 | 17 | CASSLGLAGYSYNEQFF
TRBV12-3/TRBV12-4 | 14 | CASSLSFQADTQYF
TRBV5-1 | 14 | CASSSTSGAGELFF
TRBV7-2 | 14 | CASSRFGTQETQYF
TRBV7-9 | 15 | CASRKPGEAKNIQYF
TRBV30 | 14 | CAWSVLMLQETQYF
TRBV5-1 | 17 | CASSRRGGGAVPGELFF
TRBV9 | 15 | CASSTPQSSTGELFF
TRBV12-3/TRBV12-4 | 15 | CASSLQGPLGDGYTF
TRBV29-1 | 14 | CSVARGNSYNEQFF
TRBV19 | 15 | CASSTQAGRIYEQYF
TRBV18 | 16 | CASSPGPASLNTEAFF
TRBV2 | 15 | CASSPGLADSGELFF
TRBV6-1 | 16 | CASSIQGAGGNQPQHF
TRBV7-8 | 16 | CASSNRQGTMNTEAFF
TRBV5-1 | 15 | CASSLRGIDTDTQYF
TRBV6-5 | 12 | CASSIHRGEQYF
TRBV20-1 | 14 | CSAAPGQLDNEQFF
TRBV20-1 | 15 | CSARGGTGLSYEQYF
TRBV12-3/TRBV12-4 | 11 | CASSLARGAFF
TRBV7-3 | 15 | CASSLRAAGGGELFF
TRBV28 | 12 | CASSFDFGKKFF
TRBV19 | 14 | CASSIMGQADTQYF
TRBV9 | 13 | CASSVVPTQAPFF
TRBV20-1 | 14 | CSARAPGQQETQYF
TRBV18 | 13 | CASSPSLSDGYTF
TRBV7-2 | 18 | CASSLVGAGANSYNEQFF
TRBV20-1 | 14 | CSVPPSGSTDTQYF